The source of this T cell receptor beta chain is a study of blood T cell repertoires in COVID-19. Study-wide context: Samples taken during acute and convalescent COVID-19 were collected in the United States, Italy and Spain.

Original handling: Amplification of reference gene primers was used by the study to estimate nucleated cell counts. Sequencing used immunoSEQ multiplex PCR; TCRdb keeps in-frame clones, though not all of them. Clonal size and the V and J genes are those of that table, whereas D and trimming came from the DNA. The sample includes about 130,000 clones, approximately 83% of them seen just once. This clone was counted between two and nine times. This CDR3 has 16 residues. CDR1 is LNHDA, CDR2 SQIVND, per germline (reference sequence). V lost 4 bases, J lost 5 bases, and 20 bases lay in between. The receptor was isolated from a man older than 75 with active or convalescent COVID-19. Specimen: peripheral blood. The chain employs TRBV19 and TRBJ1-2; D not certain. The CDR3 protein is CASSRGGLRERYGYTF. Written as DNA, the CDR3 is TGTGCCAGTAGTAGAGGCGGGCTTCGAGAGAGGTATGGCTACACCTTC.